This is a list of T cell receptor beta chains from one sample in a study of blood T cell repertoires in COVID-19. Repertoires were generated with immunoSEQ multiplex PCR, while TCRdb's copy carries only in-frame clones and drops some. The sample contains about 170,000 clones, roughly four fifths of which appear only once. The source material was peripheral blood. The receptors originated from a man between 65 and 79 years old with active or convalescent COVID-19. Both conserved end residues are part of each CDR3. D genes are given only for firm matches. Size is stated for part of the rows, as once, few or many counts, or as a class when the clone is expanded.

cdr3_aa: CATSRAQGGELFF
cdr3_nt: TGTGCCACCAGCAGGGCACAGGGCGGGGAGCTGTTTTTT
j_call: TRBJ2-2
d_call: NA
cdr3_length: 13
clone_size: NA
v_call: TRBV15

cdr3_aa: CASSHRQGARAAEAFF
cdr3_nt: TGCGCCAGCAGCCACCGACAGGGGGCGCGGGCTGCTGAAGCTTTCTTT
j_call: TRBJ1-1
d_call: TRBD1
cdr3_length: 16
clone_size: NA
v_call: TRBV4-1

cdr3_aa: CASSLLGIGGSPLHF
cdr3_nt: TGTGCCAGCAGTTTGTTGGGGATAGGGGGCTCACCCCTCCACTTT
j_call: TRBJ1-6
d_call: TRBD1
cdr3_length: 15
clone_size: NA
v_call: TRBV27

cdr3_aa: CASSRGRVGYEQYF
cdr3_nt: TGTGCCAGCAGTCGGGGGAGGGTCGGCTACGAGCAGTACTTC
j_call: TRBJ2-7
d_call: TRBD2
cdr3_length: 14
clone_size: NA
v_call: TRBV27

cdr3_aa: CASSLMTALNTEAFF
cdr3_nt: TGTGCCAGCAGTTTGATGACAGCATTGAACACTGAAGCTTTCTTT
j_call: TRBJ1-1
d_call: NA
cdr3_length: 15
clone_size: NA
v_call: TRBV28

cdr3_aa: CATSGDREVEQYF
cdr3_nt: TGTGCCACCTCGGGGGACAGGGAGGTCGAGCAGTACTTC
j_call: TRBJ2-7
d_call: TRBD1
cdr3_length: 13
clone_size: NA
v_call: TRBV10-3

cdr3_aa: CASSYSTGNKETQYF
cdr3_nt: TGTGCCAGCAGTTACTCGACCGGGAATAAGGAGACCCAGTACTTC
j_call: TRBJ2-5
d_call: NA
cdr3_length: 15
clone_size: NA
v_call: TRBV6-2/TRBV6-3

cdr3_aa: CASIGRGSNQPQHF
cdr3_nt: TGTGCCAGTATCGGCCGGGGGAGCAATCAGCCCCAGCATTTT
j_call: TRBJ1-5
d_call: NA
cdr3_length: 14
clone_size: NA
v_call: TRBV19

cdr3_aa: CASSIGGSGNTIYF
cdr3_nt: TGTGCCAGCTCCATCGGGGGATCTGGAAACACCATATATTTT
j_call: TRBJ1-3
d_call: NA
cdr3_length: 14
clone_size: NA
v_call: TRBV7-9

cdr3_aa: CSVEPDRGREQYF
cdr3_nt: TGCAGCGTTGAACCGGACAGGGGGCGGGAGCAGTACTTC
j_call: TRBJ2-7
d_call: TRBD1
cdr3_length: 13
clone_size: few
v_call: TRBV29-1

cdr3_aa: CAWSAGGYEQYF
cdr3_nt: TGTGCCTGGAGCGCAGGGGGTTACGAGCAGTACTTC
j_call: TRBJ2-7
d_call: TRBD1
cdr3_length: 12
clone_size: NA
v_call: TRBV30

cdr3_aa: CASSLGVSNEKLFF
cdr3_nt: TGTGCCAGCAGCTTGGGCGTGTCTAATGAAAAACTGTTTTTT
j_call: TRBJ1-4
d_call: NA
cdr3_length: 14
clone_size: once
v_call: TRBV5-6

cdr3_aa: CASTRGQNTNQPQHF
cdr3_nt: TGTGCCAGTACGAGAGGACAGAACACCAATCAGCCCCAGCATTTT
j_call: TRBJ1-5
d_call: NA
cdr3_length: 15
clone_size: NA
v_call: TRBV19

cdr3_aa: CSATGSAETQYF
cdr3_nt: TGCAGCGCCACAGGGTCAGCAGAGACCCAGTACTTC
j_call: TRBJ2-5
d_call: NA
cdr3_length: 12
clone_size: few
v_call: TRBV29-1

cdr3_aa: CASSSTSGTYNEQFF
cdr3_nt: TGTGCCAGCAGCTCGACTAGCGGGACCTACAATGAGCAGTTCTTC
j_call: TRBJ2-1
d_call: TRBD2
cdr3_length: 15
clone_size: NA
v_call: TRBV7-2

cdr3_aa: CASSLVGSTDTQYF
cdr3_nt: TGTGCCAGCAGCTTAGTGGGCAGCACAGATACGCAGTATTTT
j_call: TRBJ2-3
d_call: NA
cdr3_length: 14
clone_size: few
v_call: TRBV11-3

cdr3_aa: CACGQGGTEAFF
cdr3_nt: TGTGCCTGCGGACAGGGGGGGACTGAAGCTTTCTTT
j_call: TRBJ1-1
d_call: TRBD1
cdr3_length: 12
clone_size: NA
v_call: TRBV6-5

cdr3_aa: CASRDTATNEKLFF
cdr3_nt: TGTGCCAGCAGGGACACCGCCACTAATGAAAAACTGTTTTTT
j_call: TRBJ1-4
d_call: NA
cdr3_length: 14
clone_size: NA
v_call: TRBV6-5

cdr3_aa: CASSESRPGVGQYF
cdr3_nt: TGTGCCAGCAGTGAAAGCAGGCCCGGGGTGGGTCAGTACTTC
j_call: TRBJ2-7
d_call: NA
cdr3_length: 14
clone_size: NA
v_call: TRBV2

cdr3_aa: CASSPKATGVTGELFF
cdr3_nt: TGCGCCAGCAGCCCTAAGGCGACAGGGGTTACCGGGGAGCTGTTTTTT
j_call: TRBJ2-2
d_call: TRBD1
cdr3_length: 16
clone_size: once
v_call: TRBV5-1

cdr3_aa: CASTSGGLAGGYNEQFF
cdr3_nt: TGTGCCAGTACCTCCGGGGGACTAGCGGGGGGATACAATGAGCAGTTCTTC
j_call: TRBJ2-1
d_call: TRBD2
cdr3_length: 17
clone_size: NA
v_call: TRBV19

cdr3_aa: CASTTTGTGWDLNGYTF
cdr3_nt: TGTGCCAGCACCACTACCGGGACAGGGTGGGACTTGAATGGCTACACCTTC
j_call: TRBJ1-2
d_call: TRBD1
cdr3_length: 17
clone_size: NA
v_call: TRBV27

cdr3_aa: CASSSSGGAGNQPQHF
cdr3_nt: TGTGCCAGCAGTTCATCAGGGGGCGCAGGCAATCAGCCCCAGCATTTT
j_call: TRBJ1-5
d_call: TRBD1
cdr3_length: 16
clone_size: NA
v_call: TRBV7-9

cdr3_aa: CASSLDGRGLSNQPQHF
cdr3_nt: TGTGCCAGCAGTCTCGACGGACGGGGACTGAGCAATCAGCCCCAGCATTTT
j_call: TRBJ1-5
d_call: NA
cdr3_length: 17
clone_size: NA
v_call: TRBV28

cdr3_aa: CASSLQRNQETQYF
cdr3_nt: TGTGCCAGCAGCCTTCAGCGGAACCAAGAGACCCAGTACTTC
j_call: TRBJ2-5
d_call: NA
cdr3_length: 14
clone_size: NA
v_call: TRBV7-2

cdr3_aa: CASSQGQGAYEQYF
cdr3_nt: TGTGCCAGCTCACAGGGACAGGGGGCCTACGAGCAGTACTTC
j_call: TRBJ2-7
d_call: TRBD1
cdr3_length: 14
clone_size: NA
v_call: TRBV18

cdr3_aa: CASGLRGEQYF
cdr3_nt: TGTGCCAGCGGCCTCCGCGGTGAGCAGTACTTC
j_call: TRBJ2-7
d_call: NA
cdr3_length: 11
clone_size: once
v_call: TRBV6-5

cdr3_aa: CASSPDRGGSGQNEKLFF
cdr3_nt: TGTGCCAGTAGTCCCGACAGGGGCGGGTCAGGACAAAATGAAAAACTGTTTTTT
j_call: TRBJ1-4
d_call: TRBD1
cdr3_length: 18
clone_size: NA
v_call: TRBV19

cdr3_aa: CASRAGGGSYEQYF
cdr3_nt: TGCGCCAGCAGAGCGGGAGGGGGCTCCTACGAGCAGTACTTC
j_call: TRBJ2-7
d_call: TRBD2
cdr3_length: 14
clone_size: NA
v_call: TRBV10-2

cdr3_aa: CASRLAERGGGELFF
cdr3_nt: TGTGCCAGCAGACTAGCGGAGAGGGGTGGCGGGGAGCTGTTTTTT
j_call: TRBJ2-2
d_call: TRBD2
cdr3_length: 15
clone_size: NA
v_call: TRBV6-5

cdr3_aa: CASSLIGGRSPLHF
cdr3_nt: TGTGCCAGCAGCTTAATAGGGGGCCGCTCACCCCTCCACTTT
j_call: TRBJ1-6
d_call: TRBD1
cdr3_length: 14
clone_size: NA
v_call: TRBV7-2

cdr3_aa: CAIGLSGTDTQYF
cdr3_nt: TGTGCCATCGGCCTATCAGGGACAGATACGCAGTATTTT
j_call: TRBJ2-3
d_call: NA
cdr3_length: 13
clone_size: NA
v_call: TRBV10-3

cdr3_aa: CASGEQGNEQFF
cdr3_nt: TGCGCCAGCGGCGAGCAGGGGAATGAGCAGTTCTTC
j_call: TRBJ2-1
d_call: NA
cdr3_length: 12
clone_size: NA
v_call: TRBV5-1

cdr3_aa: CASSPWEGTMNTEAFF
cdr3_nt: TGTGCCAGCAGTCCCTGGGAGGGGACAATGAACACTGAAGCTTTCTTT
j_call: TRBJ1-1
d_call: NA
cdr3_length: 16
clone_size: NA
v_call: TRBV6-2/TRBV6-3

cdr3_aa: CASSLGGQGKAFF
cdr3_nt: TGTGCCAGCAGCTTGGGAGGACAGGGGAAAGCTTTCTTT
j_call: TRBJ1-1
d_call: TRBD1
cdr3_length: 13
clone_size: NA
v_call: TRBV5-4

cdr3_aa: CASSPRGRSYNEQFF
cdr3_nt: TGTGCCAGCAGCCCGCGGGGGAGAAGCTACAATGAGCAGTTCTTC
j_call: TRBJ2-1
d_call: TRBD2
cdr3_length: 15
clone_size: NA
v_call: TRBV5-8

cdr3_aa: CASRPDGSSYEQYF
cdr3_nt: TGCGCCAGCAGGCCGGACGGGAGCTCCTACGAGCAGTACTTC
j_call: TRBJ2-7
d_call: NA
cdr3_length: 14
clone_size: NA
v_call: TRBV10-2

cdr3_aa: CASSIAGRYQPQHF
cdr3_nt: TGTGCCAGTAGTATCGCAGGGCGATATCAGCCCCAGCATTTT
j_call: TRBJ1-5
d_call: NA
cdr3_length: 14
clone_size: NA
v_call: TRBV19

cdr3_aa: CASSLSLTGSYNEQFF
cdr3_nt: TGTGCCAGCAGCTTGAGCCTGACAGGGTCCTACAATGAGCAGTTCTTC
j_call: TRBJ2-1
d_call: TRBD1
cdr3_length: 16
clone_size: NA
v_call: TRBV7-6

cdr3_aa: CASSPSSGTVNAFF
cdr3_nt: TGTGCCAGCTCACCCTCCTCCGGGACAGTGAATGCTTTCTTT
j_call: TRBJ1-1
d_call: TRBD1
cdr3_length: 14
clone_size: few
v_call: TRBV18

cdr3_aa: CASSLRTDTQYF
cdr3_nt: TGTGCCAGCAGCCTCCGTACAGATACGCAGTATTTT
j_call: TRBJ2-3
d_call: NA
cdr3_length: 12
clone_size: NA
v_call: TRBV9

cdr3_aa: CASSREGPYNEQFF
cdr3_nt: TGTGCCAGCAGTCGGGAGGGCCCTTACAATGAGCAGTTCTTC
j_call: TRBJ2-1
d_call: TRBD2
cdr3_length: 14
clone_size: NA
v_call: TRBV27

cdr3_aa: CASTRGTGVTGELFF
cdr3_nt: TGTGCCAGCACCAGGGGGACAGGGGTCACCGGGGAGCTGTTTTTT
j_call: TRBJ2-2
d_call: TRBD1
cdr3_length: 15
clone_size: few
v_call: TRBV6-5

cdr3_aa: CASSAGLGYNEQFF
cdr3_nt: TGTGCCAGCAGTGCGGGACTAGGGTACAATGAGCAGTTCTTC
j_call: TRBJ2-1
d_call: TRBD2
cdr3_length: 14
clone_size: NA
v_call: TRBV2

cdr3_aa: CASSPHTNTGELFF
cdr3_nt: TGTGCCAGCAGCCCCCACACGAACACCGGGGAGCTGTTTTTT
j_call: TRBJ2-2
d_call: NA
cdr3_length: 14
clone_size: NA
v_call: TRBV9